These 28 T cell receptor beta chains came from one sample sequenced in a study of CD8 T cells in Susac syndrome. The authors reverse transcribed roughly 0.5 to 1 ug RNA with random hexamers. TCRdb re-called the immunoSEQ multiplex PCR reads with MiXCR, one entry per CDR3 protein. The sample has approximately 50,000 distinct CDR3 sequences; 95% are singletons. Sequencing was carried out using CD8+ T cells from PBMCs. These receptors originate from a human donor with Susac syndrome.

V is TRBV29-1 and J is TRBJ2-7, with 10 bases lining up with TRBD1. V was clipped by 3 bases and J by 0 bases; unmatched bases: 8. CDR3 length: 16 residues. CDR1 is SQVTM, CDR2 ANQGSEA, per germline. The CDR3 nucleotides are TGCAGCGTTGAGGAGACAGGGGGCAGGGGCTCCTACGAGCAGTACTTC. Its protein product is CSVEETGGRGSYEQYF.

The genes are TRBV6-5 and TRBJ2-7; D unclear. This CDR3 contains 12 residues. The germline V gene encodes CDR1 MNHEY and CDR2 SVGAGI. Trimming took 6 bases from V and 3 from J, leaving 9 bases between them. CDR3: CASRRLDYEQYF. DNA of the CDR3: TGTGCCAGCAGGCGCCTTGACTACGAGCAGTACTTC.

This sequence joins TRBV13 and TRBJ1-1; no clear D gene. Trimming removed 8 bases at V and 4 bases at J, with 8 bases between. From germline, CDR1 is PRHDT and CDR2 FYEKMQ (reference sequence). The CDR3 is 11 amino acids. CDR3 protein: CASGWATEAFF. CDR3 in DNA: TGTGCCAGCGGTTGGGCCACTGAAGCTTTCTTT.

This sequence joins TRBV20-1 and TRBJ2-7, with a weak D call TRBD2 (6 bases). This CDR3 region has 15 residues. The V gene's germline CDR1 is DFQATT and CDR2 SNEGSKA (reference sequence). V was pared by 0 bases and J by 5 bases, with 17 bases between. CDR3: CSARDGNRASDEQYF. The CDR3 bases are TGCAGTGCTAGAGATGGTAACCGGGCTAGCGACGAGCAGTACTTC.

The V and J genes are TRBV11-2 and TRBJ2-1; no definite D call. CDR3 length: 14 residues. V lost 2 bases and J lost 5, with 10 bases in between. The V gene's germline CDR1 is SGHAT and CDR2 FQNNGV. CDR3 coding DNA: TGTGCCAGCAGCTTATGGGTAGGTGACAATGAGCAGTTCTTC. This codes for CASSLWVGDNEQFF.

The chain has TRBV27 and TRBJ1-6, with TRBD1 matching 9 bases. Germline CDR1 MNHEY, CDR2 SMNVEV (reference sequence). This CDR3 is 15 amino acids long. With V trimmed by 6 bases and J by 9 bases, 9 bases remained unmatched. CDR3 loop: CASRVRDRESSPLHF. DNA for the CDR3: TGTGCCAGCAGAGTCCGGGACAGGGAGAGTTCACCCCTCCACTTT.

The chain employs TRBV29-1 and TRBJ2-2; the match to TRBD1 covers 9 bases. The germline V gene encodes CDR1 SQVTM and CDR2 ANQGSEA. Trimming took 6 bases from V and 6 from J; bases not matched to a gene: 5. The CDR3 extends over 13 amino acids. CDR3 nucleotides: TGCAGCGTGGGAAACAGGGGGCCCGGGGAGCTGTTTTTT. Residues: CSVGNRGPGELFF.

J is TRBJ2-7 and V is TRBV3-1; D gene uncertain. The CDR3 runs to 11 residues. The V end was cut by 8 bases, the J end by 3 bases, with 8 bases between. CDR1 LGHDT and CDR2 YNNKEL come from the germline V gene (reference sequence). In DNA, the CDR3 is TGTGCCAGCTCATCATTCTACGAGCAGTACTTC. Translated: CASSSFYEQYF.

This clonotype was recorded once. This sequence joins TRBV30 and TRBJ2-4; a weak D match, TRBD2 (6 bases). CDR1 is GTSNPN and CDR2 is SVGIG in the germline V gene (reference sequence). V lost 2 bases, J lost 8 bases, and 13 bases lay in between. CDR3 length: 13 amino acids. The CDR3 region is CAWSIVTGDIQYF. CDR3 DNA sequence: TGTGCCTGGAGTATCGTGACGGGAGACATTCAGTACTTC. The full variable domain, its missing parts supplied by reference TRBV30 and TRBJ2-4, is SQTIHQWPATLVQPVGSPLSLECTVEGTSNPNLYWYRQAAGRGLQLLFYSVGIGQISSEVPQNLSASRPQDRQFILSSKKLLLSDSGFYLCAWSIVTGDIQYFGAGTRLSVL.

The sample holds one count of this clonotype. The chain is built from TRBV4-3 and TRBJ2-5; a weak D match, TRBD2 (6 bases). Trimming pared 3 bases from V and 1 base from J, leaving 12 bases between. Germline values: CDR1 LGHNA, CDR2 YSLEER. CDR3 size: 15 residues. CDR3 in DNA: TGCGCCAGCAGCCAGAGTGGAGGGGTCCAAGAGACCCAGTACTTC. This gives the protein CASSQSGGVQETQYF.

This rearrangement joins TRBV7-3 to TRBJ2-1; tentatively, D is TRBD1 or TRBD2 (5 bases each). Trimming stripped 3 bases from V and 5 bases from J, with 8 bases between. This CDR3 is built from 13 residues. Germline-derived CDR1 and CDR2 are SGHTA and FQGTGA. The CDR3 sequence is CASSLRGDNEQFF. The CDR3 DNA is TGTGCCAGCAGCTTGCGAGGGGACAATGAGCAGTTCTTC.

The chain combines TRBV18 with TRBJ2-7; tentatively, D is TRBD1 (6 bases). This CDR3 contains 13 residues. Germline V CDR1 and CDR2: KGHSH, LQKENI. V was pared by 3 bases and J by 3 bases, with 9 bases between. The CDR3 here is CASSPDSNYEQYF. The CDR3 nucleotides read TGTGCCAGCTCACCGGACAGTAACTACGAGCAGTACTTC. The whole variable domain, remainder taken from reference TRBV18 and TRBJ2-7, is NAGVMQNPRHLVRRRGQEARLRCSPMKGHSHVYWYRQLPEEGLKFMVYLQKENIIDESGMPKERFSAEFPKEGPSILRIQQVVRGDSAAYFCASSPDSNYEQYFGPGTRLTVT.

CDR3 nucleotide sequence: TGTGCCAGCAGCGAGGAGGACAGTTACACTGAAGCTTTCTTT. Residues: CASSEEDSYTEAFF. The genes are TRBV7-9 and TRBJ1-1; TRBD1 might be the D (6 bases). With 5 bases removed from V and 3 bases from J, the gap between germline ends came to 13 bases. This CDR3 comprises 14 residues. CDR1 is SEHNR and CDR2 is FQNEAQ in the germline V gene (reference sequence).

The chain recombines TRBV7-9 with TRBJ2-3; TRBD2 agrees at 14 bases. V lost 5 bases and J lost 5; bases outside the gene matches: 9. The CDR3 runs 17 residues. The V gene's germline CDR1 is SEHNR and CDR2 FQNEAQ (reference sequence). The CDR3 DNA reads TGTGCCAGCAGCACGCGGACTAGCGGGGGGCCTAAAGATACGCAGTATTTT. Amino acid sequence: CASSTRTSGGPKDTQYF.

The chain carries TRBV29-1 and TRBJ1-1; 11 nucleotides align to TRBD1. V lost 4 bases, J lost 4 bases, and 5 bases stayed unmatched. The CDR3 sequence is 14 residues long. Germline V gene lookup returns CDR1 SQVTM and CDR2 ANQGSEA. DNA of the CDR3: TGCAGCGTTGTCAGGACAGGGGGCTTCACTGAAGCTTTCTTT. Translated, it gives CSVVRTGGFTEAFF.

Here the CDR3 DNA reads TGTGCCAGCAGCCACGACCCGATGGGCTACTCACGCACAGATACGCAGTATTTT. Protein sequence: CASSHDPMGYSRTDTQYF. This chain connects TRBV9 to TRBJ2-3, with D hard to call. From germline, CDR1 is SGDLS and CDR2 YYNGEE. The V and J ends lost 4 bases and 1 base respectively, with 22 bases between them. The CDR3 sequence is 18 residues long.

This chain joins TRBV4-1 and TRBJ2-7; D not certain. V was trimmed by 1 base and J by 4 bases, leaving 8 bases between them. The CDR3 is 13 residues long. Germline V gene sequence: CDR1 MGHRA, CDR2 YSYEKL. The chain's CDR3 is CASSQGNEYEQYF. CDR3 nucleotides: TGCGCCAGCAGCCAAGGAAATGAGTACGAGCAGTACTTC.

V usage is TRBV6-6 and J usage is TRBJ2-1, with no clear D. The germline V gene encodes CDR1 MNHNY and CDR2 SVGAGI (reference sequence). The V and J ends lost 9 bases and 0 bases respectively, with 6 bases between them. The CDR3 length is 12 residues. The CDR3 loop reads CASASSYNEQFF. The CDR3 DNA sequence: TGTGCCAGTGCAAGCTCCTACAATGAGCAGTTCTTC.

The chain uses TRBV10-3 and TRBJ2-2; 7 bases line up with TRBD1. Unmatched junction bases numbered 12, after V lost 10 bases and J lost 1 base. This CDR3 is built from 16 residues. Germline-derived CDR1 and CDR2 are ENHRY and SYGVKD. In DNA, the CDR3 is TGTGCCACACAGGGGCATTTAGGAGGGAACACCGGGGAGCTGTTTTTT. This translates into CATQGHLGGNTGELFF.

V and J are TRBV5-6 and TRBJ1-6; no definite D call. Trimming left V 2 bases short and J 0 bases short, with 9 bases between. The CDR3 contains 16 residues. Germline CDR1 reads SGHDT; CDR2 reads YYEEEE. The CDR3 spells CASSFSESSYNSPLHF. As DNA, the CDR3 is TGTGCCAGCAGCTTCTCGGAGAGCTCCTATAATTCACCCCTCCACTTT. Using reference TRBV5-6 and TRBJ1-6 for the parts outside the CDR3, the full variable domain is DAGVTQSPTHLIKTRGQQVTLRCSPKSGHDTVSWYQQALGQGPQFIFQYYEEEERQRGNFPDRFSGHQFPNYSSELNVNALLLGDSALYLCASSFSESSYNSPLHFGNGTRLTVT.

CDR3 sequence: CSASGTNTGELFF. CDR3 coding DNA: TGCAGTGCTAGTGGCACGAACACCGGGGAGCTGTTTTTT. The V call is TRBV20-1, the J call TRBJ2-2; D is unresolved. This CDR3 spans 13 amino acids. CDR1 DFQATT and CDR2 SNEGSKA come from the germline V gene (reference sequence). V was clipped by 3 bases and J by 0 bases, with 5 bases between them.

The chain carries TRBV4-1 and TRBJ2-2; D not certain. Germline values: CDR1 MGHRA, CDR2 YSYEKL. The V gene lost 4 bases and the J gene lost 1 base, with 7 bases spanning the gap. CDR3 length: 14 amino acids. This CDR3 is CASSPKMNTGELFF. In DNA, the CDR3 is TGCGCCAGCAGCCCAAAGATGAACACCGGGGAGCTGTTTTTT.

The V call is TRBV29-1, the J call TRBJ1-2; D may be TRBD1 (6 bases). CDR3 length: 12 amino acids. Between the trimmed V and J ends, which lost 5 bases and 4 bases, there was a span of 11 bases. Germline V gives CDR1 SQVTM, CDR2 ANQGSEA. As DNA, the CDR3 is TGCAGCGTTCCCGGGGGGCCCTATGGCTACACCTTC. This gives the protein CSVPGGPYGYTF.

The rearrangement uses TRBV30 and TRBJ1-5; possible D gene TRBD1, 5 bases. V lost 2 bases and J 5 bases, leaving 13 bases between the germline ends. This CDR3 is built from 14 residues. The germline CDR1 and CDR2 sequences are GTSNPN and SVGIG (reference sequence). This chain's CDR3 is CAWSPPGTHQPQHF. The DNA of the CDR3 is TGTGCCTGGAGTCCCCCCGGGACTCATCAGCCCCAGCATTTT.

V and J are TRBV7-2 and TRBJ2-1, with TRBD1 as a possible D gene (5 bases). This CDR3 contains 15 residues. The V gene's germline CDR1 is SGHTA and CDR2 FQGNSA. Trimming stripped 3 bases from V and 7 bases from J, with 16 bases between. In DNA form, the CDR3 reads TGTGCCAGCAGCTTTACCGTGGGGCCCCTTAATGAGCAGTTCTTC. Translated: CASSFTVGPLNEQFF.

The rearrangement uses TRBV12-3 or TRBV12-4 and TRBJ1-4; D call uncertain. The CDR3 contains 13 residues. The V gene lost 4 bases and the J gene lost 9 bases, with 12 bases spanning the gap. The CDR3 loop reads CASSSPQPKKLFF. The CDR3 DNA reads TGTGCCAGCAGTTCACCACAACCCAAAAAACTGTTTTTT.

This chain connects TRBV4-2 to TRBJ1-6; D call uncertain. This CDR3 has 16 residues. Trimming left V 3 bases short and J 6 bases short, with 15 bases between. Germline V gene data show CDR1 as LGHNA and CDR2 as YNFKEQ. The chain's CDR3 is CASSQTLSGSNSPLHF. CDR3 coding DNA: TGTGCCAGCAGCCAGACTCTAAGTGGGTCTAATTCACCCCTCCACTTT.

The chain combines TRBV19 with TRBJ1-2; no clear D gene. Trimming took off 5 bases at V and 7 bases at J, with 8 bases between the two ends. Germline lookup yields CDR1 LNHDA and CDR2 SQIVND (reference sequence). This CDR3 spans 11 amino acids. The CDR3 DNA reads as TGTGCCAGTAGTGTCGGGCCTGGCTACACCTTC. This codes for CASSVGPGYTF.